The sequence of this T cell receptor (beta chain) was determined in a study of CD8+ T cells in alopecia areata. At the level of the study: Twice daily, treated patients received 5 to 10 mg of oral tofacitinib. Overall study findings and caveats: Tofacitinib yielded significantly lower scalp clonality and fewer expanded CD8+ clones among the top 100.

The germline V gene has CDR1 MGHRA and CDR2 YSYEKL. With 1 base removed from V and 6 bases from J, the gap between germline ends came to 16 bases. CDR3 size: 16 residues. Extracted RNA was reverse transcribed, and the resulting cDNA served as sequencing template. The data were produced by immunoSEQ multiplex PCR, yet TCRdb's version contains in-frame clones alone and is incomplete. The sample lists 60,000 to 90,000 clones, approximately 66% occurring once. On this clone itself: Its antigen remains unidentified.

Treatment meaning: oral pan-JAK inhibitor, 5-10 mg twice daily. The sequence derives from a human donor with alopecia areata. The input for sequencing was CD8+ T cells sorted from blood, taken at week 24, from a patient treated with tofacitinib. The chain recombines TRBV4-1 with TRBJ1-5; no clear D. DNA of the CDR3: TGCGCCAGCAGCCAAGGCCACCAAAGGGATTTTCAGCCCCAGCATTTT. As protein: CASSQGHQRDFQPQHF.